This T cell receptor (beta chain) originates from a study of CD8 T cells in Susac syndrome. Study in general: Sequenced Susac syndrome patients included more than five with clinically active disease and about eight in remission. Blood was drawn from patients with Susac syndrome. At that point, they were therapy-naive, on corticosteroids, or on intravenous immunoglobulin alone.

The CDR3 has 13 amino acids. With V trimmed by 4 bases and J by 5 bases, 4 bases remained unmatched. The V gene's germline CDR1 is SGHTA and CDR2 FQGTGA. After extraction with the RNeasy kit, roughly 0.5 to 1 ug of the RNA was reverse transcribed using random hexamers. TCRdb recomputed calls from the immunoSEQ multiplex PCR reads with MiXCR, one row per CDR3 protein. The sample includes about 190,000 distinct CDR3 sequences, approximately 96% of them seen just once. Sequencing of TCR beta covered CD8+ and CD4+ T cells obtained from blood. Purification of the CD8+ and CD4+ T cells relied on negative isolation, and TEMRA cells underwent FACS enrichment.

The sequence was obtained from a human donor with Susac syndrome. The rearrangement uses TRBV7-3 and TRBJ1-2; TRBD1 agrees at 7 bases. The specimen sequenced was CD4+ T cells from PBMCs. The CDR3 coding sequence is TGTGCCAGCAGCTCCGGACAGGAGTATGGCTACACCTTC. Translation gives CASSSGQEYGYTF.